Shown below are 30 T cell receptor beta chains from a single sample sequenced in a study of control samples from healthy donors and cancer patients. Only in-frame clones appear in the TCRdb table, and some are missing; sequencing was by immunoSEQ multiplex PCR. The table lists roughly 41,000 clones, approximately 94% of them singletons. Sample: blood. The receptors shown here come from a man between 60 and 75 years old in good health.

The rearrangement uses TRBV20-1 and TRBJ2-7; TRBD2 might be the D (6 bases). Germline CDR1 and CDR2: DFQATT and SNEGSKA (reference sequence). V lost 6 bases to trimming and J lost 6 bases, with 12 bases between them. This CDR3 is 11 amino acids long. The CDR3 loop is CSAPEEGEQYF. The DNA for the CDR3 is TGCAGTGCGCCCGAGGAGGGCGAGCAGTACTTC.

The chain carries TRBV28 and TRBJ1-5; D may be TRBD1 (5 bases). Per the germline V gene, CDR1 is MDHEN and CDR2 is SYDVKM. V gave up 7 bases and J gave up 7 bases, with 11 bases separating them. The CDR3 has 12 residues. In DNA form, the CDR3 reads TGTGCCAGCACCTGGCGGGGGCAGCCCCAGCATTTT. It is translated as CASTWRGQPQHF.

The rearrangement joins TRBV4-1 to TRBJ1-3; D perhaps matches TRBD1 (5 bases). CDR3 size: 15 residues. Germline V gene lookup returns CDR1 MGHRA and CDR2 YSYEKL. V lost 5 bases to trimming and J lost 4 bases, with 15 bases between them. The DNA for the CDR3 is TGCGCCAGCAGCAGTGTCAAATCAGGGGGAAACACCATATATTTT. Protein sequence: CASSSVKSGGNTIYF.

The V and J genes are TRBV18 and TRBJ2-3; no reliable D call. V was trimmed by 0 bases and J by 0 bases, leaving 10 bases between them. CDR3 length: 16 amino acids. The germline V gene encodes CDR1 KGHSH and CDR2 LQKENI. CDR3 sequence (DNA): TGTGCCAGCTCACCACCTTTAGCAGAAAGCACAGATACGCAGTATTTT. This sequence encodes CASSPPLAESTDTQYF.

The chain has TRBV7-8 and TRBJ1-2, with 7 bases matching TRBD1. CDR3 length: 15 amino acids. V lost 2 bases and J lost 4; bases outside the gene matches: 7. Germline V CDR1 and CDR2: SGHVS, FQNEAQ. The CDR3 bases are TGTGCCAGCAGCTTAAGCAGGGGGTTGGGCTATGGCTACACCTTC. Residues: CASSLSRGLGYGYTF.

The gene calls are TRBV18 and TRBJ1-2; D is unclear. Germline CDR1 and CDR2: KGHSH and LQKENI. V was trimmed by 6 bases and J by 8 bases, leaving 19 bases between them. CDR3 length: 14 amino acids. Here the CDR3 DNA reads TGTGCCAGCTCCCCCCTTGCGCCTACCTGGGGCTACACCTTC. It codes for CASSPLAPTWGYTF.

The V and J genes are TRBV11-3 and TRBJ2-7; D is perhaps TRBD2 (6 bases). Germline CDR1 is SGHNT and CDR2 is YENEEA. This CDR3 spans 12 amino acids. The germline V and J ends were trimmed by 1 base and 7 bases, with 8 bases remaining between them. DNA for the CDR3: TGTGCCAGCAGCTTAGCGGGAGATGAGCAGTACTTC. It yields the protein CASSLAGDEQYF.

This chain links TRBV19 with TRBJ2-5; D might be TRBD2 (7 bases). The germline V gene encodes CDR1 LNHDA and CDR2 SQIVND (reference sequence). There are 12 residues in the CDR3. Between the trimmed V and J ends, which lost 5 bases and 5 bases, there was a span of 9 bases. CDR3 residues: CASSGGGETQYF. The CDR3 DNA is TGTGCCAGTAGTGGGGGGGGCGAGACCCAGTACTTC. The full variable domain, rest sourced from reference TRBV19 and TRBJ2-5, is DGGITQSPKYLFRKEGQNVTLSCEQNLNHDAMYWYRQDPGQGLRLIYYSQIVNDFQKGDIAEGYSVSREKKESFPLTVTSAQKNPTAFYLCASSGGGETQYFGPGTRLLVL.

The rearrangement uses TRBV30 and TRBJ2-5; D call uncertain. The CDR3 spans 12 residues. CDR1 is GTSNPN, CDR2 SVGIG, per germline (reference sequence). V gave up 2 bases and J gave up 5 bases, with 9 bases separating them. The CDR3 region has the DNA TGTGCCTGGAGTACGACTCGGGAGACCCAGTACTTC. This encodes CAWSTTRETQYF.

This chain links TRBV5-5 with TRBJ2-1, with a weak D call TRBD1 (6 bases). CDR3 length equals 15 residues. V dropped 1 base and J dropped 7 bases, with 15 bases sitting between them. Germline values: CDR1 SGHKS, CDR2 YYEKEE (reference sequence). The CDR3 DNA reads TGTGCCAGCAGCTTGATGCCAGGGGAAGGGAATGAGCAGTTCTTC. Protein sequence: CASSLMPGEGNEQFF.

The chain couples TRBV19 to TRBJ1-5; no clear D gene. There are 15 residues in the CDR3. The V end lost 6 bases, the J end lost 4 bases, and 16 bases lay between the germline ends. Germline V gene sequence: CDR1 LNHDA, CDR2 SQIVND (reference sequence). Here the CDR3 reads CASSPRAGGNQPQHF. CDR3 bases: TGTGCCAGTAGCCCGCGGGCAGGAGGGAATCAGCCCCAGCATTTT.

This chain uses TRBV6-5 with TRBJ2-7; no clear D gene. V gave up 9 bases and J gave up 2 bases, with 14 bases separating them. The CDR3 totals 13 residues. The V gene's germline CDR1 is MNHEY and CDR2 SVGAGI. CDR3: CASEEWSTYEQYF. The DNA for the CDR3 is TGTGCCAGTGAGGAGTGGAGTACCTACGAGCAGTACTTC.

CDR3 nucleotides: TGTGCCACCAGTGGCGAAGATAGAAATGGCTACACCTTC. It encodes CATSGEDRNGYTF. The chain combines TRBV24-1 with TRBJ1-2; D is ambiguous. Looked up from germline, CDR1 is KGHDR and CDR2 is SFDVKD. The V end was cut by 5 bases, the J end by 6 bases, with 12 bases between. This CDR3 contains 13 residues.

The gene calls are TRBV21-1 and TRBJ1-2. TRBV21-1 is given as a pseudogene. This CDR3 is 16 amino acids long. This CDR3 reads CASSKENTEVDYGYTF. CDR3 nucleotides: TGTGCCAGCAGCAAAGAAAACACCGAGGTGGACTATGGCTACACCTTC.

The rearrangement joins TRBV12-3 or TRBV12-4 to TRBJ2-7; D remains ambiguous. Trimming shortened V by 6 bases and J by 0 bases, and 9 bases separated the two germline ends. CDR3 length: 13 amino acids. This chain's CDR3 is CASSPADSYEQYF. As DNA, the CDR3 is TGTGCCAGCAGCCCCGCTGACTCCTACGAGCAGTACTTC.

V is TRBV12-3 or TRBV12-4 and J is TRBJ1-1; no clear D. V was shortened by 3 bases and J by 1 base, with 3 bases between the two germline ends. CDR3 size: 12 residues. CDR3 DNA sequence: TGTGCCAGCAGTTTTCAGAACACTGAAGCTTTCTTT. Translating gives CASSFQNTEAFF.

J is TRBJ2-2 and V is TRBV7-2; 11 bases map to TRBD1. V lost 5 bases, J lost 4 bases, and 15 bases stayed unmatched. The CDR3 is made up of 19 amino acids. Germline V gene lookup returns CDR1 SGHTA and CDR2 FQGNSA. The CDR3 sequence is CASSHRDRGGAGGTGELFF. The CDR3 coding sequence is TGTGCCAGCAGCCACCGGGACAGGGGGGGTGCGGGAGGCACCGGGGAGCTGTTTTTT.

The gene calls are TRBV19 and TRBJ1-2; TRBD1 aligns across 7 bases. The germline V gene has CDR1 LNHDA and CDR2 SQIVND (reference sequence). Unmatched junction bases numbered 4, after V lost 2 bases and J lost 4 bases. The CDR3 has 14 residues. CDR3 region: CASSIQTGTYGYTF. DNA of the CDR3: TGTGCCAGTAGTATACAGACAGGGACCTATGGCTACACCTTC.

In its sample, this clone was seen once. The chain links TRBV30 to TRBJ1-2, with 11 bases matching TRBD1. CDR3 length equals 15 residues. Germline V gives CDR1 GTSNPN, CDR2 SVGIG (reference sequence). The V and J ends lost 0 bases and 6 bases, in that order; junction bases with no gene match: 6. In DNA form, the CDR3 reads TGTGCCTGGAGTGTACTGAGGACAGGGGGCCATGGCTACACCTTC. Protein sequence: CAWSVLRTGGHGYTF. The full variable domain, its missing parts supplied by reference TRBV30 and TRBJ1-2, is SQTIHQWPATLVQPVGSPLSLECTVEGTSNPNLYWYRQAAGRGLQLLFYSVGIGQISSEVPQNLSASRPQDRQFILSSKKLLLSDSGFYLCAWSVLRTGGHGYTFGSGTRLTVV.

The J gene is TRBJ2-3, the V gene TRBV6-5; no definite D call. The germline V gene has CDR1 MNHEY and CDR2 SVGAGI. CDR3 length equals 14 residues. Deletions cut 4 bases from V and 6 bases from J, with 14 bases between. The CDR3 DNA follows: TGTGCCAGCAGTTGGGTGCTATCCGGGGATACGCAGTATTTT. Translated: CASSWVLSGDTQYF.

V usage is TRBV6-1 and J usage is TRBJ2-3; 8 bases match TRBD1. CDR3 size: 18 residues. Germline CDR1 MNHNS, CDR2 SASEGT. The V and J ends lost 4 bases and 2 bases, in that order; junction bases with no gene match: 14. CDR3 in amino acids: CASSANSFSGGYTDTQYF. For the CDR3, the DNA is TGTGCCAGCAGTGCCAACAGTTTTTCAGGGGGCTACACAGATACGCAGTATTTT.

The chain employs TRBV5-1 and TRBJ2-1, with D possibly being TRBD1 (6 bases). This CDR3 region has 11 residues. CDR1 SGHRS and CDR2 YFSETQ come from the germline V gene. V lost 6 bases and J 11 bases, leaving 12 bases between the germline ends. CDR3: CASITGSQQFF. In DNA, the CDR3 is TGCGCCAGCATAACAGGGTCCCAGCAGTTCTTC.

The chain combines TRBV12-3 or TRBV12-4 with TRBJ2-3; D is possibly TRBD2 (6 bases). Trimming shortened V by 5 bases and J by 4 bases, and 10 bases separated the two germline ends. The CDR3 has 13 residues. In DNA, the CDR3 is TGTGCCAGCAGTCCTAGCGTGGCAGATACGCAGTATTTT. Translating gives CASSPSVADTQYF.

The rearrangement links TRBV30 to TRBJ1-1; D call uncertain. The V gene's germline CDR1 is GTSNPN and CDR2 SVGIG (reference sequence). The V gene lost 0 bases and the J gene lost 5 bases, with 10 bases spanning the gap. The CDR3 consists of 13 residues. The CDR3 sequence: CAWSVEVSTEAFF. CDR3 DNA sequence: TGTGCCTGGAGTGTCGAGGTATCTACTGAAGCTTTCTTT. The variable domain in full, completed from reference TRBV30 and TRBJ1-1, reads SQTIHQWPATLVQPVGSPLSLECTVEGTSNPNLYWYRQAAGRGLQLLFYSVGIGQISSEVPQNLSASRPQDRQFILSSKKLLLSDSGFYLCAWSVEVSTEAFFGQGTRLTVV.

The chain carries TRBV27 and TRBJ2-7; the match to TRBD1 covers 9 bases. V was pared by 9 bases and J by 3 bases, with 6 bases of the junction left unmatched. CDR3 length: 13 amino acids. Germline assignment: CDR1 MNHEY and CDR2 SMNVEV (reference sequence). The CDR3 DNA reads TGTGCCAGTCGCGGGACAGGGCGCTACGAGCAGTACTTC. Its translation is CASRGTGRYEQYF.

The J gene is TRBJ2-7, the V gene TRBV27; the D gene could be TRBD1 or TRBD2 (5 bases each). Trimming cost V 5 bases and J 2 bases, with 16 bases left between them. CDR3 length equals 15 residues. Germline-derived CDR1 and CDR2 are MNHEY and SMNVEV (reference sequence). The DNA for the CDR3 is TGTGCCAGCAGTAGGGGAGCAGGGAACCCCTACGAGCAGTACTTC. Its translation: CASSRGAGNPYEQYF.

The chain links TRBV2 to TRBJ2-1, with a possible D match to TRBD2 (6 bases). V was cut by 2 bases and J by 8 bases, with 28 bases left in between. The CDR3 spans 19 residues. In germline, CDR1 is SNHLY, CDR2 FYNNEI. This CDR3 reads CASSELAGWRASEGDEQFF. DNA for the CDR3: TGTGCCAGCAGTGAATTGGCAGGGTGGAGGGCTAGCGAAGGGGATGAGCAGTTCTTC.

The rearrangement joins TRBV9 to TRBJ2-3; no reliable D call. V was shortened by 3 bases and J by 2 bases, with 13 bases between the two germline ends. CDR3 length: 15 residues. The germline gives CDR1 SGDLS, CDR2 YYNGEE. The CDR3 protein is CASSGRKTITDTQYF. The CDR3 DNA sequence: TGTGCCAGCAGCGGACGGAAGACAATCACAGATACGCAGTATTTT.

This chain joins TRBV7-9 and TRBJ2-1; weak D call: TRBD1 (5 bases). V was shortened by 1 base and J by 5 bases, with 12 bases between the two germline ends. Germline values: CDR1 SEHNR, CDR2 FQNEAQ (reference sequence). The length of the CDR3 is 15 residues. In DNA, the CDR3 is TGTGCCAGCAGCTTAGGGGGCGGATTGAACAATGAGCAGTTCTTC. Translation gives CASSLGGGLNNEQFF.

The V and J genes are TRBV6-5 and TRBJ1-3; no clear D gene. Per germline, CDR1 MNHEY and CDR2 SVGAGI. The V end was cut by 7 bases, the J end by 0 bases, with 7 bases between. This CDR3 contains 13 residues. CDR3 nucleotide sequence: TGTGCCAGCACCCCGGACTCTGGAAACACCATATATTTT. It encodes CASTPDSGNTIYF.